This TCR beta chain was recorded in a study of identical twins. Findings and limits, study-wide: Twin-shared out-of-frame alpha sequences showed excess low generation probability. Models underestimated TCR alpha sharing (out-of-frame) in monozygotic twins.

Germline V gives CDR1 SGHTA, CDR2 FQGTGA. The CDR3 is 14 amino acids. V shed 4 bases, J shed 9 bases, and the junction held 8 bases outside the gene matches. A word on this clonotype: Its antigen is unknown.

TCRdb analysed the 5' RACE reads with MiXCR anew, one entry per CDR3 protein. The repertoire holds roughly 250,000 distinct CDR3 sequences, with approximately 7% as singletons. Among all donors, each was a healthy Caucasian. These sequences were also reported in another study, on yellow fever vaccine responses in identical twins.

Sequencing input: memory (CD45RO+) T cells sorted from blood. The chain links TRBV7-3 to TRBJ2-1; 8 positions agree with TRBD1. This sequence originates from a woman under 30 in good health. CDR3 residues: CASSSRDRQGEQFF. The CDR3 region has the DNA TGTGCCAGCAGCTCGAGGGACAGGCAGGGTGAGCAGTTCTTC.